The 29 T cell receptor beta chains listed next were all sequenced from one sample in a study of blood T cell repertoires in COVID-19. Profiling relied on immunoSEQ multiplex PCR, and the TCRdb table lists in-frame clones only, not all of them. The repertoire holds a few hundred thousand clones, with about 88% as singletons. Specimen: peripheral blood. The receptors shown here come from a man aged 65 to 79 with acute or convalescent COVID-19.

This clone came up a few times. This chain uses TRBV25-1 with TRBJ2-2; 8 bases agree with TRBD1. V lost 8 bases to trimming and J lost 5 bases; unmatched junction nucleotides: 7. From germline, CDR1 is MGHDK and CDR2 SYGVNS. This CDR3 has 14 residues. CDR3 protein: CASEGQGPTGELFF. The CDR3 bases are TGTGCCAGCGAAGGACAGGGTCCTACCGGGGAGCTGTTTTTT.

The chain recombines TRBV6-6 with TRBJ1-1; possible D gene TRBD1, 5 bases. The V and J ends lost 10 bases and 2 bases respectively, with 14 bases between them. CDR1 MNHNY and CDR2 SVGAGI come from the germline V gene (reference sequence). The CDR3 loop spans 13 amino acids. The CDR3 DNA sequence: TGTGCCACCCTAACCGGGGGAAACACTGAAGCTTTCTTT. Amino acids: CATLTGGNTEAFF.

J is TRBJ1-4 and V is TRBV27, with D perhaps TRBD1 (5 bases). Germline V gene data show CDR1 as MNHEY and CDR2 as SMNVEV (reference sequence). The CDR3 has 16 amino acids. Trimming took 6 bases from V and 0 from J, leaving 14 bases between them. CDR3 sequence reads: CASRLQGRATNEKLFF. In nucleotides, the CDR3 is TGTGCCAGCAGACTCCAGGGCCGTGCAACTAATGAAAAACTGTTTTTT.

This clone was observed a single time. V usage is TRBV6-5 and J usage is TRBJ1-1, with unresolved D. Germline V gives CDR1 MNHEY, CDR2 SVGAGI. The CDR3 is 15 amino acids. V lost 6 bases, J lost 0 bases, and 14 bases lay in between. This chain's CDR3 is CASRGTGLMNTEAFF. DNA of the CDR3: TGTGCCAGCAGAGGAACTGGACTCATGAACACTGAAGCTTTCTTT.

This sequence joins TRBV24-1 and TRBJ2-1, with TRBD2 identical over 9 bases. V lost 2 bases, J lost 1 base, and 2 bases stayed unmatched. In germline, CDR1 is KGHDR, CDR2 SFDVKD. There are 16 residues in the CDR3. The CDR3 loop reads CATSDSSGTSYNEQFF. The CDR3 DNA reads as TGTGCCACCAGTGATTCTAGCGGGACTTCCTACAATGAGCAGTTCTTC.

This clone has more than one count but fewer than ten. The rearrangement uses TRBV30 and TRBJ2-1, with 8 bases that match TRBD2. The junction had 11 bases not matched to a gene; V was cut back by 8 bases and J by 5 bases. This CDR3 spans 14 amino acids. From germline, CDR1 is GTSNPN and CDR2 SVGIG (reference sequence). The CDR3 sequence: CASGGRLRDNEQFF. The CDR3 bases are TGTGCCAGCGGGGGAAGGTTAAGGGACAATGAGCAGTTCTTC.

This chain connects TRBV15 to TRBJ1-2; TRBD1 matches at 10 bases. J gave up 5 bases and V 1 base, and 7 bases lay outside the gene matches. The CDR3 spans 16 residues. In germline, CDR1 is LNHNV, CDR2 YYDKDF (reference sequence). The CDR3: CATSRAGTGDRYGYTF. The DNA for the CDR3 is TGTGCCACCAGCAGAGCCGGGACAGGGGATCGGTATGGCTACACCTTC.

The V and J genes are TRBV19 and TRBJ1-5, with D perhaps matching TRBD1 (5 bases). CDR3 length equals 12 residues. Germline CDR1 and CDR2: LNHDA and SQIVND (reference sequence). V dropped 6 bases and J dropped 10 bases, with 13 bases sitting between them. The CDR3 protein is CASSQGLSPQHF. For the CDR3, the DNA is TGTGCCAGTAGCCAGGGCCTTAGCCCCCAGCATTTT.

As DNA, the CDR3 is TGTGCCAGCAGCTTCCGGACAGGGTGGGGTGGTGAAACCGGGGAGCTGTTTTTT. Amino acid sequence: CASSFRTGWGGETGELFF. This chain links TRBV5-4 with TRBJ2-2; 8 bases map to TRBD1. J gave up 5 bases and V 2 bases, and 14 bases lay outside the gene matches. From germline, CDR1 is SGHNT and CDR2 YYREEE (reference sequence). The length of the CDR3 is 18 residues.

The chain recombines TRBV18 with TRBJ1-5; 8 bases fit TRBD1. V shed 5 bases and J 4 bases; nucleotides not matched to a gene: 4. Germline V gene data show CDR1 as KGHSH and CDR2 as LQKENI. The CDR3 runs to 14 residues. In DNA, the CDR3 is TGTGCCAGCTCATCGACAGGGGAGAATCAGCCCCAGCATTTT. Translation: CASSSTGENQPQHF.

This clone appeared once. The chain links TRBV9 to TRBJ1-2; 9 bases fit TRBD1. Germline V gene sequence: CDR1 SGDLS, CDR2 YYNGEE. The CDR3 length is 15 residues. V lost 3 bases to trimming and J lost 7 bases; unmatched junction nucleotides: 10. Written as DNA, the CDR3 is TGTGCCAGCAGCGGCTACAGGGGGCGGGAATTTGGCTACACCTTC. Translating gives CASSGYRGREFGYTF.

The chain links TRBV28 to TRBJ2-1; 9 bases align to TRBD2. The CDR3 consists of 16 residues. CDR1 and CDR2 (germline): MDHEN, SYDVKM. Unmatched junction bases numbered 6, after V lost 4 bases and J lost 2 bases. The CDR3 region has the DNA TGTGCCAGCAGTTCACTAGCGGGCAGACCCTACAATGAGCAGTTCTTC. This translates into CASSSLAGRPYNEQFF.

The chain carries TRBV28 and TRBJ1-1; 12 nucleotides match TRBD1. The J segment lost 0 bases and the V segment lost 6 bases, leaving 8 bases of the junction unmatched. Germline CDR1 MDHEN, CDR2 SYDVKM. The CDR3 loop spans 17 amino acids. CDR3 region: CASRAGQGAKVNTEAFF. In DNA, the CDR3 is TGTGCCAGCAGGGCGGGACAGGGGGCTAAAGTGAACACTGAAGCTTTCTTT.

As concerns this clone: At one end, the junction sequence differs from germline, possibly due to a read error. The chain couples TRBV18 to TRBJ2-1; 8 bases map to TRBD2. The CDR3 runs 16 residues. Germline V lookup: CDR1 KGHSH, CDR2 LQKENI. CDR3 in amino acids: CASSFYGGDSHNEQFF. The CDR3 bases are TGTGCCAGCTCTTTCTACGGGGGGGACTCCCACAATGAGCAGTTCTTC. The whole variable domain, filled in from reference TRBV18 and TRBJ2-1, reads NAGVMQNPRHLVRRRGQEARLRCSPMKGHSHVYWYRQLPEEGLKFMVYLQKENIIDESGMPKERFSAEFPKEGPSILRIQQVVRGDSAAYFCASSFYGGDSHNEQFFGPGTRLTVL.

The DNA of the CDR3 is TGTGCCAGCAGCTTTCGGGACAGGGCCAACACCGGGGAGCTGTTTTTT. Protein sequence: CASSFRDRANTGELFF. The chain recombines TRBV13 with TRBJ2-2; 9 bases match TRBD1. V shed 3 bases, J shed 2 bases, and the junction held 4 bases outside the gene matches. The CDR3 loop spans 16 amino acids. In germline, CDR1 is PRHDT, CDR2 FYEKMQ (reference sequence). The variable domain in full, with the rest retrieved from reference TRBV13 and TRBJ2-2, is AAGVIQSPRHLIKEKRETATLKCYPIPRHDTVYWYQQGPGQDPQFLISFYEKMQSDKGSIPDRFSAQQFSDYHSELNMSSLELGDSALYFCASSFRDRANTGELFFGEGSRLTVL.

The gene calls are TRBV9 and TRBJ2-2; 10 bases are shared with TRBD2. The J segment lost 6 bases and the V segment lost 0 bases, leaving 11 bases of the junction unmatched. This CDR3 region has 18 residues. Germline V gene lookup returns CDR1 SGDLS and CDR2 YYNGEE. The CDR3, as DNA: TGTGCCAGCAGCGTAGCTCCTAGCGGGAGTGGTCGGGCCGGGGAGCTGTTTTTT. Protein sequence: CASSVAPSGSGRAGELFF.

The chain links TRBV7-8 to TRBJ1-1; no clear D gene. Trimming stripped 2 bases from V and 7 bases from J, with 11 bases between. Germline V gives CDR1 SGHVS, CDR2 FQNEAQ. This CDR3 contains 13 residues. Here the CDR3 DNA reads TGTGCCAGCAGCTTAAGCGGACCATTTGAAGCTTTCTTT. Protein sequence: CASSLSGPFEAFF.

The rearrangement uses TRBV2 and TRBJ2-2; TRBD2 aligns across 10 bases. The CDR3 consists of 16 residues. Trimming removed 4 bases from V and 1 base from J; junction bases left unmatched: 3. Germline CDR1 reads SNHLY; CDR2 reads FYNNEI. The CDR3: CASSGRTSGNTGELFF. The CDR3 region has the DNA TGTGCCAGCAGTGGTCGGACTAGCGGGAACACCGGGGAGCTGTTTTTT.

This rearrangement joins TRBV5-4 to TRBJ2-5; 10 bases are shared with TRBD2. V lost 9 bases, J lost 2 bases, and 7 bases stayed unmatched. Germline CDR1 reads SGHNT; CDR2 reads YYREEE (reference sequence). The CDR3 extends over 14 amino acids. CDR3 bases: TGTGCCACCGCTAGCGGGGGCTCACAAGAGACCCAGTACTTC. Protein: CATASGGSQETQYF.

J is TRBJ2-3 and V is TRBV4-2, with 10 positions matching TRBD2. CDR3 size: 18 residues. The V gene's germline CDR1 is LGHNA and CDR2 YNFKEQ. J lost 3 bases, V lost 0 bases, and 9 bases had no gene match. The CDR3 nucleotides read TGTGCCAGCAGCCAAGATCCAGCTAGCGGGAGATATACAGATACGCAGTATTTT. Amino acids: CASSQDPASGRYTDTQYF.

The genes are TRBV27 and TRBJ2-1; 11 nucleotides agree with TRBD2. This CDR3 spans 14 amino acids. V lost 5 bases to trimming and J lost 9 bases; unmatched junction nucleotides: 6. Looked up from germline, CDR1 is MNHEY and CDR2 is SMNVEV (reference sequence). The DNA of the CDR3 is TGTGCCAGCAGTGGACTAGCGGGTGACGGTGAGCAGTTCTTC. This encodes CASSGLAGDGEQFF.

The chain joins TRBV19 to TRBJ1-2, with D perhaps matching TRBD1 (5 bases). Germline values: CDR1 LNHDA, CDR2 SQIVND (reference sequence). The V end was cut by 9 bases, the J end by 1 base, with 21 bases between. The length of the CDR3 is 16 residues. CDR3 loop: CASHSGRGNLNYGYTF. CDR3 sequence (DNA): TGTGCCAGCCACTCGGGTCGGGGGAACCTTAACTATGGCTACACCTTC.

This clone has just a few counts. Other DNA sequences in this specimen translate into the identical CDR3. The chain links TRBV18 to TRBJ2-3; no clear D gene. Trimming took 3 bases from V and 0 from J, leaving 4 bases between them. The CDR3 covers 13 residues. Germline V gene lookup returns CDR1 KGHSH and CDR2 LQKENI. The CDR3 DNA reads TGTGCCAGCTCACCCTCTAGCACAGATACGCAGTATTTT. Translation: CASSPSSTDTQYF. Full variable domain (outside the CDR3, taken from reference TRBV18 and TRBJ2-3): NAGVMQNPRHLVRRRGQEARLRCSPMKGHSHVYWYRQLPEEGLKFMVYLQKENIIDESGMPKERFSAEFPKEGPSILRIQQVVRGDSAAYFCASSPSSTDTQYFGPGTRLTVL.

The J gene is TRBJ2-1, the V gene TRBV5-1, with 9 positions matching TRBD2. CDR3 length: 18 residues. The germline V gene has CDR1 SGHRS and CDR2 YFSETQ. V was pared by 0 bases and J by 4 bases, with 11 bases of the junction left unmatched. This CDR3 reads CASSLASLEAGGYNEQFF. The CDR3 DNA follows: TGCGCCAGCAGCTTGGCCTCCCTGGAAGCGGGAGGATACAATGAGCAGTTCTTC. Full variable domain (rest looked up from reference TRBV5-1 and TRBJ2-1): KAGVTQTPRYLIKTRGQQVTLSCSPISGHRSVSWYQQTPGQGLQFLFEYFSETQRNKGNFPGRFSGRQFSNSRSEMNVSTLELGDSALYLCASSLASLEAGGYNEQFFGPGTRLTVL.

This clone was picked up a small number of times. The rearrangement links TRBV7-9 to TRBJ1-1; 10 bases align to TRBD1. This CDR3 spans 15 amino acids. Losses at the gene ends were 5 bases for V and 4 bases for J; bases not matched to a gene: 7. CDR1 SEHNR and CDR2 FQNEAQ come from the germline V gene (reference sequence). The chain's CDR3 is CASSRQGAGITEAFF. CDR3 coding DNA: TGTGCCAGCAGCCGACAGGGGGCTGGAATCACTGAAGCTTTCTTT.

The J gene is TRBJ1-5, the V gene TRBV5-8; weak D call: TRBD1 (5 bases). The CDR3 contains 14 residues. Trimming took off 0 bases at V and 7 bases at J, with 11 bases between the two ends. Germline V gene data show CDR1 as SGHTS and CDR2 as YDEGEE. The CDR3 DNA reads TGTGCCAGCAGCTTGGCCGGGGGTTCACAGCCCCAGCATTTT. It is translated as CASSLAGGSQPQHF.

The rearrangement joins TRBV6-5 to TRBJ1-6; D is uncertain. V was trimmed by 6 bases and J by 10 bases, leaving 13 bases between them. CDR1 MNHEY and CDR2 SVGAGI come from the germline V gene. The CDR3 is 13 residues long. In DNA form, the CDR3 reads TGTGCCAGCAGCCTCGCGGCCTACTCACCCCTCCACTTT. Amino acids: CASSLAAYSPLHF.

The chain couples TRBV19 to TRBJ2-7, with D possibly matching TRBD1 (6 bases). The CDR3 length is 15 residues. Germline CDR1 and CDR2: LNHDA and SQIVND (reference sequence). Trimming took off 3 bases at V and 0 bases at J, with 12 bases between the two ends. CDR3 sequence: CASSMGHQSSYEQYF. The CDR3 region has the DNA TGTGCCAGTAGTATGGGACACCAGAGCTCCTACGAGCAGTACTTC.

This rearrangement joins TRBV7-8 to TRBJ1-5, with no clear D. V lost 0 bases and J lost 1, with 13 bases in between. The CDR3 contains 17 residues. Germline V gene sequence: CDR1 SGHVS, CDR2 FQNEAQ. CDR3 amino acids: CASSLAGSWGSNQPQHF. The CDR3 DNA reads TGTGCCAGCAGCTTAGCGGGGAGTTGGGGAAGCAATCAGCCCCAGCATTTT.